This entry lists 21 T cell receptor beta chains sequenced from one sample in a study of T cells in Graves' hyperthyroidism and ophthalmopathy. TCR beta CDR3 sequences were amplified from RNA transcripts. TCR CDR3 underwent first-round RT-PCR with the HTBI primer set. MiXCR, run by TCRdb on the multiplex PCR reads, gives a single entry per CDR3 protein. The data show about 560,000 distinct CDR3 sequences, more than 15% seen once. The sequenced sample consisted of blood. These receptors originate from a woman younger than 45 with Graves' hyperthyroidism.

The chain recombines TRBV7-9 with TRBJ2-6, with D unresolved. The V gene's germline CDR1 is SEHNR and CDR2 FQNEAQ (reference sequence). This CDR3 spans 17 amino acids. V lost 1 base to trimming and J lost 2 bases, with 12 bases between them. CDR3 sequence: CASSLGFSSTGANVLTF. For the CDR3, the DNA is TGTGCCAGCAGCTTAGGCTTCTCCTCGACTGGGGCCAACGTCCTGACTTTC.

This clonotype was detected ten times or more. The chain joins TRBV6-2 or TRBV6-3 to TRBJ1-1; D is uncertain. V lost 5 bases and J 7 bases, leaving 11 bases between the germline ends. CDR3 length: 12 residues. Germline assignment: CDR1 MNHEY and CDR2 SVGEGT. The CDR3 coding sequence is TGTGCCAGCAGTCTAAGGTTGTATGAAGCTTTCTTT. It codes for CASSLRLYEAFF.

This clonotype has only one observation. The chain links TRBV4-2 to TRBJ2-7; 9 nucleotides match TRBD2. The germline V gene has CDR1 LGHNA and CDR2 YNFKEQ. This CDR3 is 16 amino acids long. V trimming: 0 bases; J trimming: 6 bases; junction bases outside the gene matches: 9. DNA of the CDR3: TGTGCCAGCAGCCAAGAAGTAGCGGGAGTAGGCAGCGAGCAGTACTTC. This encodes CASSQEVAGVGSEQYF.

The J gene is TRBJ2-3, the V gene TRBV7-2; D call uncertain. CDR1 and CDR2 from the germline V gene are SGHTA and FQGNSA. V lost 1 base to trimming and J lost 2 bases, with 16 bases between them. The CDR3 has 17 residues. The CDR3 reads CASSLGSDSAHTDTQYF. CDR3 DNA: TGTGCCAGCAGCTTAGGGTCTGACTCAGCCCACACAGATACGCAGTATTTT.

This clonotype has a count of ten or more. The rearrangement uses TRBV7-2 and TRBJ1-1; TRBD1 might be the D (6 bases). The V end was cut by 1 base, the J end by 2 bases, with 11 bases between. There are 15 residues in the CDR3. Per germline, CDR1 SGHTA and CDR2 FQGNSA. The CDR3 bases are TGTGCCAGCAGCTTAGACCGGACAGCCAACACTGAAGCTTTCTTT. Protein: CASSLDRTANTEAFF. Full variable domain (outside the CDR3, taken from reference TRBV7-2 and TRBJ1-1): GAGVSQSPSNKVTEKGKDVELRCDPISGHTALYWYRQSLGQGLEFLIYFQGNSAPDKSGLPSDRFSAERTGGSVSTLTIQRTQQEDSAVYLCASSLDRTANTEAFFGQGTRLTVV.

This clonotype was observed a few times. The V and J genes are TRBV6-5 and TRBJ2-7; D is tentatively TRBD1 or TRBD2 (5 bases each). Trimming pared 2 bases from V and 5 bases from J, leaving 13 bases between. Germline V gene sequence: CDR1 MNHEY, CDR2 SVGAGI. The CDR3 contains 14 residues. Here the CDR3 DNA reads TGTGCCAGCAGTTACGGATTGAGGGGCCACGAGCAGTACTTC. It codes for CASSYGLRGHEQYF.

The V gene is TRBV6-6, the J gene TRBJ2-2; perhaps TRBD2 as D (5 bases). Germline V CDR1 and CDR2: MNHNY, SVGAGI (reference sequence). Trimming left V 0 bases short and J 0 bases short, with 11 bases between. The CDR3 is made up of 17 amino acids. This chain's CDR3 is CASSYSIFGANTGELFF. CDR3 coding DNA: TGTGCCAGCAGTTACTCGATTTTCGGGGCGAACACCGGGGAGCTGTTTTTT.

This rearrangement joins TRBV28 to TRBJ2-3; possible D gene TRBD2, 6 bases. This CDR3 spans 15 amino acids. With 7 bases removed from V and 4 bases from J, the gap between germline ends came to 18 bases. The V gene's germline CDR1 is MDHEN and CDR2 SYDVKM. The CDR3 region has the DNA TGTGCCAGCACCCCGCTTGCGGGAAGGGCAGATACGCAGTATTTT. It encodes CASTPLAGRADTQYF.

This clonotype has only a few counts. The V and J genes are TRBV19 and TRBJ2-7; 7 nucleotides match TRBD2. There are 14 residues in the CDR3. Germline V gene sequence: CDR1 LNHDA, CDR2 SQIVND (reference sequence). Germline trimming cut 5 bases from V and 7 bases from J; bases unmatched to any gene: 11. The CDR3 sequence: CASSPQVLAEEQYF. The CDR3, as DNA: TGTGCCAGTAGTCCCCAAGTTCTAGCGGAAGAGCAGTACTTC.

This clonotype was found a few times. The genes are TRBV6-2 or TRBV6-3 and TRBJ1-2; D not resolved. The CDR3 runs 14 residues. Germline V gene lookup returns CDR1 MNHEY and CDR2 SVGEGT. V lost 7 bases and J lost 2, with 14 bases in between. CDR3 DNA: TGTGCCAGCAATCCCCCTGGCGGAAACTATGGCTACACCTTC. Its translation is CASNPPGGNYGYTF.

A few counts support this clonotype. The chain carries TRBV5-1 and TRBJ2-4, with D hard to call. V was pared by 3 bases and J by 1 base, with 29 bases between. The CDR3 is 21 residues long. Germline V gene data show CDR1 as SGHRS and CDR2 as YFSETQ. CDR3 sequence (DNA): TGCGCCAGCAGCTCAGACCCTCAGACACCAACGGTATCATTGGCCAAAAACATTCAGTACTTC. This gives the protein CASSSDPQTPTVSLAKNIQYF.

This clonotype was seen only a few times. The chain combines TRBV6-1 with TRBJ2-7, with 7 bases lining up with TRBD2. The CDR3 extends over 15 amino acids. Germline V gives CDR1 MNHNS, CDR2 SASEGT. With 1 base clipped from V and 2 bases from J, the junction kept 5 bases outside the gene matches. The CDR3 sequence: CASSEVTSTAYEQYF. Written as DNA, the CDR3 is TGTGCCAGCAGTGAAGTGACTAGCACTGCCTACGAGCAGTACTTC.

This clonotype has at least ten counts. The chain recombines TRBV6-2 or TRBV6-3 with TRBJ1-2; no definite D call. Between the trimmed V and J ends, which lost 7 bases and 5 bases, there was a span of 11 bases. Germline V gives CDR1 MNHEY, CDR2 SVGEGT. CDR3 length: 12 residues. The CDR3 coding sequence is TGTGCCAGCAATCCGGACGGTTATGGCTACACCTTC. Protein sequence: CASNPDGYGYTF.

J is TRBJ2-1 and V is TRBV20-1; 11 bases agree with TRBD2. This CDR3 comprises 13 residues. With 5 bases clipped from V and 8 bases from J, the junction kept 5 bases outside the gene matches. CDR1 DFQATT and CDR2 SNEGSKA come from the germline V gene (reference sequence). The CDR3 region is CSAYLAGGYEQFF. Written as DNA, the CDR3 is TGCAGTGCTTACCTAGCGGGAGGTTATGAGCAGTTCTTC.

The chain uses TRBV5-1 and TRBJ1-1; the D gene is possibly TRBD1 (5 bases). CDR1 is SGHRS and CDR2 is YFSETQ in the germline V gene. Between the trimmed V and J ends, which lost 4 bases and 0 bases, there was a span of 16 bases. The CDR3 contains 16 residues. CDR3 sequence reads: CASSGARVPMNTEAFF. CDR3 DNA sequence: TGCGCCAGCAGCGGGGCCAGGGTCCCCATGAACACTGAAGCTTTCTTT.

This clonotype was observed a few times. The chain recombines TRBV4-3 with TRBJ2-7; D is unclear. There are 14 residues in the CDR3. Germline V gives CDR1 LGHNA, CDR2 YSLEER. The V and J ends lost 1 base and 3 bases respectively, with 10 bases between them. The CDR3 here is CASSQALLNYEQYF. Here the CDR3 DNA reads TGCGCCAGCAGCCAAGCTCTGCTGAACTACGAGCAGTACTTC.

This clonotype was counted ten times or more. The chain joins TRBV30 to TRBJ2-1; D is uncertain. The V gene lost 0 bases and the J gene lost 8 bases, with 8 bases spanning the gap. The CDR3 is 12 residues long. The germline V gene encodes CDR1 GTSNPN and CDR2 SVGIG (reference sequence). CDR3 in amino acids: CAWSVTHDEQFF. CDR3 in DNA: TGTGCCTGGAGTGTAACCCATGATGAGCAGTTCTTC.

CDR3 sequence (DNA): TGTGCCAGCAGTTACTCCCCGGGAGGGGCCTACGAGCAGTACTTC. This codes for CASSYSPGGAYEQYF. The genes are TRBV6-6 and TRBJ2-7; 8 bases are shared with TRBD2. Unmatched junction bases numbered 3, after V lost 0 bases and J lost 2 bases. The V gene's germline CDR1 is MNHNY and CDR2 SVGAGI (reference sequence). CDR3 length equals 15 residues.

This clonotype was picked up many times. J is TRBJ2-7 and V is TRBV5-8, with 8 bases that match TRBD1. This CDR3 spans 16 amino acids. With V trimmed by 4 bases and J by 5 bases, 14 bases remained unmatched. Germline V gene lookup returns CDR1 SGHTS and CDR2 YDEGEE. The CDR3 loop reads CASSPQGRTGSHEQYF. CDR3 nucleotides: TGTGCCAGCAGCCCCCAAGGGCGGACAGGGAGCCACGAGCAGTACTTC.

This clonotype was detected many times. The chain has TRBV14 and TRBJ2-3; tentative D call: TRBD1 (6 bases). Trimming shortened V by 5 bases and J by 1 base, and 13 bases separated the two germline ends. Germline assignment: CDR1 SGHDN and CDR2 FVKESK. The CDR3 loop spans 15 amino acids. CDR3 loop: CASSEGRGRTDTQYF. As DNA, the CDR3 is TGTGCCAGCAGCGAAGGCAGGGGCCGCACAGATACGCAGTATTTT.

In this sample, this clonotype turned up many times. The chain joins TRBV28 to TRBJ2-5; 11 bases map to TRBD1. V lost 5 bases, J lost 5 bases, and 10 bases stayed unmatched. Germline assignment: CDR1 MDHEN and CDR2 SYDVKM. CDR3 length: 16 amino acids. CDR3 sequence: CASSEGQGVYSETQYF. The CDR3, as DNA: TGTGCCAGCAGTGAGGGACAGGGGGTATACTCCGAGACCCAGTACTTC.